This T cell receptor beta chain appears in the sequencing data of a study of CD8 T cell repertoires and HIV-1 epitope variants. Whole-study context: T cells were stimulated with Twenty-five Gag and Nef peptides separately. Tested: three Gag epitope families, Nef HW9 and YT9.

Germline loops: CDR1 MNHEY, CDR2 SMNVEV (reference sequence). The CDR3 length is 14 residues. Trimming removed 8 bases from V and 2 bases from J; junction bases left unmatched: 9. This clone was observed a few times. What it binds is not known. Study-wide points: Five clonotypes recognized Nef KF9, one HW9, none TAALDMSHF.

TCRdb's copy holds only in-frame clones and misses some; the assay was immunoSEQ multiplex PCR. The sample records thousands of clones, approximately 70% being singletons. Sample: cultured CD8+ T cells derived from PBMCs. This sequence was found in a male donor with HIV. V usage is TRBV27 and J usage is TRBJ2-7; 7 nucleotides match TRBD2. CDR3 sequence reads: CASGGGGGPYEQYF. The CDR3 DNA sequence: TGTGCCAGCGGGGGGGGAGGAGGCCCCTACGAGCAGTACTTC.